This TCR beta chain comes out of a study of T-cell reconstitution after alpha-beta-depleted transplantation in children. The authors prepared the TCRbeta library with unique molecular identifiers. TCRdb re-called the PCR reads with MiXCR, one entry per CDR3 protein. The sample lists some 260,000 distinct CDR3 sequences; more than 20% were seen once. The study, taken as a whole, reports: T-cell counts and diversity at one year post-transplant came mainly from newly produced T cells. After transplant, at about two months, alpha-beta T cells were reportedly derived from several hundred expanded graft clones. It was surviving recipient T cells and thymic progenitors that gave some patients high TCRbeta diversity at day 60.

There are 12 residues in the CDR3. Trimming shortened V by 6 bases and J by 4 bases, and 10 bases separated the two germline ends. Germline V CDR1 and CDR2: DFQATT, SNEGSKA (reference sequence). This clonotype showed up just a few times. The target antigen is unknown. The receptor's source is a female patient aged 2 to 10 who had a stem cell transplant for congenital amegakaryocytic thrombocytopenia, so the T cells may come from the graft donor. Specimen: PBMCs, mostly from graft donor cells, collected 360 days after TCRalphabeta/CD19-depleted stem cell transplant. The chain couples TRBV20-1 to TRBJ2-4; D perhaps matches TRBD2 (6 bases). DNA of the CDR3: TGCAGTGCCAGACTAGGGAAAAACATTCAGTACTTC. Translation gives CSARLGKNIQYF.